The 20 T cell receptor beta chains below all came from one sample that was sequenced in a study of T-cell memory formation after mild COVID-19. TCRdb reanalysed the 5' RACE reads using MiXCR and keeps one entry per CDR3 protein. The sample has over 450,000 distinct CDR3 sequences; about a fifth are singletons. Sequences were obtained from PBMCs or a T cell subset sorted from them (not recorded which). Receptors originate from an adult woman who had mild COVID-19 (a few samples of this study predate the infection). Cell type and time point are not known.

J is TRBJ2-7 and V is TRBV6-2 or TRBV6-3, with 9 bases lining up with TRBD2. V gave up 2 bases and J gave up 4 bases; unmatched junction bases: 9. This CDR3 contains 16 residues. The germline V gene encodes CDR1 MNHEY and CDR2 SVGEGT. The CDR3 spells CASSYNSGRRAYEQYF. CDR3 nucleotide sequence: TGTGCCAGCAGTTACAACAGCGGGAGGCGGGCATACGAGCAGTACTTC.

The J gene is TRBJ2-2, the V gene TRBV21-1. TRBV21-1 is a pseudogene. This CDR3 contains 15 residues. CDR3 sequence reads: CASTARAENTGELFF. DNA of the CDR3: TGTGCCAGCACAGCAAGAGCGGAGAACACCGGGGAGCTGTTTTTT.

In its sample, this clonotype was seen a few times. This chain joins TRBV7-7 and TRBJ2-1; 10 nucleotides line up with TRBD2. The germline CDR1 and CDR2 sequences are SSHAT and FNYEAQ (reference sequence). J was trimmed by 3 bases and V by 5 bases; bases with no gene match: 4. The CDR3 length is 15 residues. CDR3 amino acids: CASSPGTSDYNEQFF. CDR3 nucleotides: TGTGCCAGCAGCCCCGGGACTAGCGACTACAATGAGCAGTTCTTC.

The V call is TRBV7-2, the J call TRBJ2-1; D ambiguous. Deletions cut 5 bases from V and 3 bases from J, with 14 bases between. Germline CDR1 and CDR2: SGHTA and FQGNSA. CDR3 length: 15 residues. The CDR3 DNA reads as TGTGCCAGCAGCCGCCGACCGGCGAACTACAATGAGCAGTTCTTC. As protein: CASSRRPANYNEQFF.

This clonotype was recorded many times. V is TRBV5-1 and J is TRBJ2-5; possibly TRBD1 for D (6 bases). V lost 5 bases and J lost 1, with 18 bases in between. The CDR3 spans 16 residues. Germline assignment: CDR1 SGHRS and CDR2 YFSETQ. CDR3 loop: CASSYDSWGPQETQYF. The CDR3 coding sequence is TGCGCCAGCAGTTACGATTCGTGGGGGCCCCAAGAGACCCAGTACTTC.

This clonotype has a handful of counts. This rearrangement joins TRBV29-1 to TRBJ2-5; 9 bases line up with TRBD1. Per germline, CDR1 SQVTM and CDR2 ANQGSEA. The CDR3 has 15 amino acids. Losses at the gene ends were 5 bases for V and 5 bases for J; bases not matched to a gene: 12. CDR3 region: CSVSRDRDRGETQYF. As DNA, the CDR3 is TGCAGCGTTTCCCGGGACAGGGACCGGGGGGAGACCCAGTACTTC.

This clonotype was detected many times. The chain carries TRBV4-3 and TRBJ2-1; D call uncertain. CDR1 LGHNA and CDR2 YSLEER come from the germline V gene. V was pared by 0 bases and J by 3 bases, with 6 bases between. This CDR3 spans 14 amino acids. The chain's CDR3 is CASSQDLRYNEQFF. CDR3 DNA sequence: TGCGCCAGCAGCCAAGATCTTCGCTACAATGAGCAGTTCTTC.

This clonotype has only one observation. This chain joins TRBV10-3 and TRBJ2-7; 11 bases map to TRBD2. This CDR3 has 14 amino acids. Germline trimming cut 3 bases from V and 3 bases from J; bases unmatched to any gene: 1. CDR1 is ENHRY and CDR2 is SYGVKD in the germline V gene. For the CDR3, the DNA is TGTGCCATCAGTGATGGGACTAGCGGCTACGAGCAGTACTTC. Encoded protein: CAISDGTSGYEQYF.

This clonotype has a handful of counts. The CDR3 DNA reads TGCAGTGCTAGCAGAGAGATGAACACTGAAGCTTTCTTT. This gives the protein CSASREMNTEAFF. The rearrangement joins TRBV20-1 to TRBJ1-1; D uncertain. The CDR3 has 13 residues. Germline assignment: CDR1 DFQATT and CDR2 SNEGSKA (reference sequence). Between the trimmed V and J ends, which lost 3 bases and 0 bases, there was a span of 8 bases.

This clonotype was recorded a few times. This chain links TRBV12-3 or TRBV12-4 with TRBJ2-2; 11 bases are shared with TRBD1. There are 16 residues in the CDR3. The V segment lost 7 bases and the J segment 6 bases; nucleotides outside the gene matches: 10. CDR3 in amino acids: CASIQDRGRSSGELFF. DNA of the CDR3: TGTGCCAGCATTCAGGACAGGGGGCGAAGTTCCGGGGAGCTGTTTTTT.

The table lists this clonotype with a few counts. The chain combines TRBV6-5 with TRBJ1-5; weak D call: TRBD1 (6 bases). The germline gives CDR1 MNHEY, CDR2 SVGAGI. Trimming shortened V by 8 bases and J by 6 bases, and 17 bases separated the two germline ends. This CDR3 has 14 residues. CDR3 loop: CASVRILGGQPQHF. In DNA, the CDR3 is TGTGCCAGCGTACGAATCCTAGGGGGTCAGCCCCAGCATTTT.

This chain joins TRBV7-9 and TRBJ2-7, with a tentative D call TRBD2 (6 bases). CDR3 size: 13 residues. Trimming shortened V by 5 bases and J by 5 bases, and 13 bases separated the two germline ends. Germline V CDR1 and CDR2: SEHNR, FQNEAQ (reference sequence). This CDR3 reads CASSPLTSNEQYF. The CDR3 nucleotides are TGTGCCAGCAGCCCCCTTACTAGCAACGAGCAGTACTTC.

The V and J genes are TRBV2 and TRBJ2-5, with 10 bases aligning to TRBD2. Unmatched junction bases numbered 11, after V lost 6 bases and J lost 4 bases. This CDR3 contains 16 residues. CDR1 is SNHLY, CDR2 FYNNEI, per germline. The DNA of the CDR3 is TGTGCCAGCAGAATAACTAGCGGGGCTTCGGGAGAGACCCAGTACTTC. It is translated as CASRITSGASGETQYF.

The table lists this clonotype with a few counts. In DNA, the CDR3 is TGCAGCGCCGGGACTTTGAGCTCCTACGAGCAGTACTTC. It is translated as CSAGTLSSYEQYF. The chain is built from TRBV29-1 and TRBJ2-7, with D possibly being TRBD2 (6 bases). The CDR3 runs 13 residues. Germline assignment: CDR1 SQVTM and CDR2 ANQGSEA. V was trimmed by 7 bases and J by 0 bases, leaving 13 bases between them.

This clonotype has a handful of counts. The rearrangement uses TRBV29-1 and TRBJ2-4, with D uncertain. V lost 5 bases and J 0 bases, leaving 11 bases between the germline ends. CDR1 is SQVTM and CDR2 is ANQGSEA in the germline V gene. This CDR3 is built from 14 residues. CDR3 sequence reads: CSVRNRLAKNIQYF. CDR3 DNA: TGCAGCGTTCGAAATCGTCTAGCCAAAAACATTCAGTACTTC.

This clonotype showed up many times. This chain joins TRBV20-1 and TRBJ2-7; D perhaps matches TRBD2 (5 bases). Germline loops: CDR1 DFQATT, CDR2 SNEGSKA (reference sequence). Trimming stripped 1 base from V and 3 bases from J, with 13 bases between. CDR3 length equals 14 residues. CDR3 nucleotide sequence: TGCAGTGCTAGAGTGCGGGTAACGGGCTACGAGCAGTACTTC. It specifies CSARVRVTGYEQYF.

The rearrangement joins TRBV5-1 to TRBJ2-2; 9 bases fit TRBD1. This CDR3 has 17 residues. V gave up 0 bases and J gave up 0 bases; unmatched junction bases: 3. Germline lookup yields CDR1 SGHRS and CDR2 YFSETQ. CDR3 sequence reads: CASSLAGTGSNTGELFF. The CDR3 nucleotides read TGCGCCAGCAGCTTGGCCGGGACAGGGTCGAACACCGGGGAGCTGTTTTTT. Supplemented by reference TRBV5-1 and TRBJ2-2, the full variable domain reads KAGVTQTPRYLIKTRGQQVTLSCSPISGHRSVSWYQQTPGQGLQFLFEYFSETQRNKGNFPGRFSGRQFSNSRSEMNVSTLELGDSALYLCASSLAGTGSNTGELFFGEGSRLTVL.

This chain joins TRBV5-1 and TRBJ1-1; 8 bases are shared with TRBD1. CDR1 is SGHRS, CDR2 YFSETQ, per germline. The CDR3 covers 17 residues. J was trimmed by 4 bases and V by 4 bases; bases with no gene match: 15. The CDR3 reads CASSPWGRGRLVTEAFF. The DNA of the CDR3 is TGCGCCAGCAGCCCCTGGGGCAGGGGGCGGTTGGTCACTGAAGCTTTCTTT.

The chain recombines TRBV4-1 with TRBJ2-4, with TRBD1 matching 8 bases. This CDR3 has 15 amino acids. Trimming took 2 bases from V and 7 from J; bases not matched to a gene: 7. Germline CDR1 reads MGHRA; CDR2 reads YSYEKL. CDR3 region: CASSQIQGEYNIQYF. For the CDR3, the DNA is TGCGCCAGCAGCCAAATACAGGGGGAGTATAACATTCAGTACTTC.

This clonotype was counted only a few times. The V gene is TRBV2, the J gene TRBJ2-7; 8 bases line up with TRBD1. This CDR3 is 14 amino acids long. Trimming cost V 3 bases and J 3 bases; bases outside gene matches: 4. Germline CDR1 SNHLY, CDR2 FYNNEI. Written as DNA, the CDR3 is TGTGCCAGCAGTGATAGGACAGGGTACTACGAGCAGTACTTC. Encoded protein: CASSDRTGYYEQYF. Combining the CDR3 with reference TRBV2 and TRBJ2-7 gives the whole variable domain EPEVTQTPSHQVTQMGQEVILRCVPISNHLYFYWYRQILGQKVEFLVSFYNNEISEKSEIFDDQFSVERPDGSNFTLKIRSTKLEDSAMYFCASSDRTGYYEQYFGPGTRLTVT.